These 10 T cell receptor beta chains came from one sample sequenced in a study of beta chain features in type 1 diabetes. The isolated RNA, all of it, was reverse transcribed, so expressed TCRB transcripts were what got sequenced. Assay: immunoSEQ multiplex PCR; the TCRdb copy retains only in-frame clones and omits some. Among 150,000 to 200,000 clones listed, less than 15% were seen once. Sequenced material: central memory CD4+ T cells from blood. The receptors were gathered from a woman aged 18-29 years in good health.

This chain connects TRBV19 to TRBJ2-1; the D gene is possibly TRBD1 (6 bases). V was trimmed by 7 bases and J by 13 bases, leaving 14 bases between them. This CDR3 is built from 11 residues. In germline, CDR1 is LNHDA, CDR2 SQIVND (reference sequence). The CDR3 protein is CASKTGQFQFF. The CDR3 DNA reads TGTGCCAGTAAGACCGGACAGTTTCAGTTCTTC. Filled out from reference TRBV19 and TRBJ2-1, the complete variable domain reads DGGITQSPKYLFRKEGQNVTLSCEQNLNHDAMYWYRQDPGQGLRLIYYSQIVNDFQKGDIAEGYSVSREKKESFPLTVTSAQKNPTAFYLCASKTGQFQFFGPGTRLTVL.

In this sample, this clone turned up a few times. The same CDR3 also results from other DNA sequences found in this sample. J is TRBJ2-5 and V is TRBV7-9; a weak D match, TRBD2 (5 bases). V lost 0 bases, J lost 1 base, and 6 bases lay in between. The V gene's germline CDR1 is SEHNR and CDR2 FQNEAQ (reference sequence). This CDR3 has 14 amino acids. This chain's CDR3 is CASSLAGSQETQYF. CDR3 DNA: TGTGCCAGCAGCTTAGCGGGGAGCCAAGAGACCCAGTACTTC.

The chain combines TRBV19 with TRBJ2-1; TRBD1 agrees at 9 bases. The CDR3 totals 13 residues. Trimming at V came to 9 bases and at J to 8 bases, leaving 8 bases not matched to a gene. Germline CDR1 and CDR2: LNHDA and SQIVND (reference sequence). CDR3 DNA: TGTGCCAGCATGGACAGGGGTTGGCATGAGCAGTTCTTC. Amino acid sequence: CASMDRGWHEQFF.

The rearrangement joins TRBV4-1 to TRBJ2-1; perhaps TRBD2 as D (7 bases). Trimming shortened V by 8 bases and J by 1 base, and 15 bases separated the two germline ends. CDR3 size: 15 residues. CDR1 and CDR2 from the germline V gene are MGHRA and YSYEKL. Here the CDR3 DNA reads TGCGCCAGCCGCAGGGGAGGGGGATCCTACAATGAGCAGTTCTTC. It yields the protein CASRRGGGSYNEQFF.

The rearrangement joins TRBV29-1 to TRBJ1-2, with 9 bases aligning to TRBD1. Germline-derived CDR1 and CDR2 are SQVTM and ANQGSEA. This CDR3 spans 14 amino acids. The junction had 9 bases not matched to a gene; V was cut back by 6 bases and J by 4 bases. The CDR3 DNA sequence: TGCAGCGTGGGGTCGGGACAGGGTACCTATGGCTACACCTTC. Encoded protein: CSVGSGQGTYGYTF.

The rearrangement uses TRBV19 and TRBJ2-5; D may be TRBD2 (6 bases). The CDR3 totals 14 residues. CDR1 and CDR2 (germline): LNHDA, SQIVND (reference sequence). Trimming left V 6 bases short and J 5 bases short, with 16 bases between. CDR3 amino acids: CASSLRDSPETQYF. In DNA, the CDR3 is TGTGCCAGTAGCCTACGGGACTCTCCGGAGACCCAGTACTTC.

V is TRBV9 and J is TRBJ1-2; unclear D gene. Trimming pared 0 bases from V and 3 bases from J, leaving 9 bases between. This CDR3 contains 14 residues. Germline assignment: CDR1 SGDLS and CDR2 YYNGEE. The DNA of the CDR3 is TGTGCCAGCAGCGTAGACAGCTCCTACTATGGCTACACCTTC. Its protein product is CASSVDSSYYGYTF.

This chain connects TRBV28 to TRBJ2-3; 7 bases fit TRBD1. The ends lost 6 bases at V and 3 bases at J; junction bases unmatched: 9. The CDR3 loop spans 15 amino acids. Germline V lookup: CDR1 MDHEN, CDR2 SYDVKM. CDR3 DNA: TGTGCCAGCAGGTCCGGGACAGTGATGACAGATACGCAGTATTTT. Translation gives CASRSGTVMTDTQYF. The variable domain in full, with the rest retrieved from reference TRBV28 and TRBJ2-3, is DVKVTQSSRYLVKRTGEKVFLECVQDMDHENMFWYRQDPGLGLRLIYFSYDVKMKEKGDIPEGYSVSREKKERFSLILESASTNQTSMYLCASRSGTVMTDTQYFGPGTRLTVL.

CDR3 in DNA: TGTGCCAGTAGTCTGAGCGGGGGACGACTCACAGATACGCAGTATTTT. The encoded protein is CASSLSGGRLTDTQYF. V usage is TRBV19 and J usage is TRBJ2-3; TRBD2 aligns across 8 bases. The CDR3 totals 16 residues. CDR1 and CDR2 (germline): LNHDA, SQIVND (reference sequence). V lost 5 bases, J lost 2 bases, and 9 bases stayed unmatched.

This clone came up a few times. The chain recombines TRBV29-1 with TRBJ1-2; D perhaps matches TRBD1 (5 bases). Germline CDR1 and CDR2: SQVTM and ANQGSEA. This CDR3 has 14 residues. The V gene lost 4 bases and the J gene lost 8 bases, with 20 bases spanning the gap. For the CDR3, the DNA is TGCAGCGTTGGGGAGTTTGCGGGGGGGAGAGGCTACACCTTC. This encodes CSVGEFAGGRGYTF.